These 26 T cell receptor beta chains originate from one sample sequenced in a study of blood T cell repertoires in COVID-19 (dated by TCRdb to about 2020). The library was made by the immunoSEQ multiplex PCR assay. Here the immuneACCESS table is served through TCRdb, limited to in-frame sequences with V and J called. Missing clones are a known gap in these copies; in checked studies unresolved V genes cover under half, and the rest lacks a known reason. In all, the sample holds 80,000 to 95,000 clones, and roughly nine tenths of those were seen once. The top ten constitute 1.8% of the sample. Sequences were obtained from peripheral blood. The origin of the receptors is a human donor with active COVID-19. The donor label of this sample is uncertain.

This rearrangement joins TRBV7-2 to TRBJ2-3, with D perhaps matching TRBD2 (6 bases). V was cut by 2 bases and J by 0 bases, with 9 bases left in between. The CDR3 sequence is 15 residues long. CDR1 and CDR2 from the germline V gene are SGHTA and FQGNSA. The CDR3 nucleotides are TGTGCCAGCAGCTTAACGGCGGGGAGCACAGATACGCAGTATTTT. It encodes CASSLTAGSTDTQYF.

The V call is TRBV28, the J call TRBJ1-1; D is perhaps TRBD1 (5 bases). There are 10 residues in the CDR3. The V end was cut by 5 bases, the J end by 12 bases, with 10 bases between. From germline, CDR1 is MDHEN and CDR2 SYDVKM. The CDR3, as DNA: TGTGCCAGCAGTAAGGGGAAAACTTTCTTT. Its translation is CASSKGKTFF.

The CDR3 sequence is CASSFRTGQGYTF. The CDR3 nucleotides read TGTGCCAGCAGCTTCCGGACAGGGCAGGGCTACACCTTC. The V call is TRBV5-4, the J call TRBJ1-2; 8 bases are shared with TRBD1. V was clipped by 2 bases and J by 8 bases; unmatched bases: 5. The CDR3 spans 13 residues. Germline assignment: CDR1 SGHNT and CDR2 YYREEE (reference sequence).

This chain joins TRBV6-5 and TRBJ1-2; D uncertain. The CDR3 runs to 11 residues. Trimming took off 8 bases at V and 6 bases at J, with 10 bases between the two ends. Germline-derived CDR1 and CDR2 are MNHEY and SVGAGI. The CDR3 DNA follows: TGTGCCAGCGGTCCGGGTAATGGCTACACCTTC. Translation: CASGPGNGYTF.

The chain recombines TRBV6-5 with TRBJ1-1; D is ambiguous. This CDR3 has 11 residues. The V end was cut by 1 base, the J end by 7 bases, with 4 bases between. In germline, CDR1 is MNHEY, CDR2 SVGAGI. The CDR3 DNA follows: TGTGCCAGCAGTTACTATAATGAAGCTTTCTTT. Translated, it gives CASSYYNEAFF.

The V gene is TRBV19, the J gene TRBJ1-1, with 9 bases lining up with TRBD1. With V trimmed by 4 bases and J by 10 bases, 13 bases remained unmatched. The CDR3 sequence is 15 residues long. CDR1 is LNHDA and CDR2 is SQIVND in the germline V gene (reference sequence). This chain's CDR3 is CASSKTGGSFRGAFF. CDR3 bases: TGTGCCAGTAGTAAAACAGGGGGCTCCTTTCGAGGAGCTTTCTTT.

The genes are TRBV29-1 and TRBJ2-3; TRBD2 is a possible D gene (6 bases). This CDR3 is 13 amino acids long. In germline, CDR1 is SQVTM, CDR2 ANQGSEA. V gave up 4 bases and J gave up 2 bases, with 10 bases separating them. The CDR3 DNA reads TGCAGCGTTGGCGGCGGGGACACAGATACGCAGTATTTT. This codes for CSVGGGDTDTQYF.

The V call is TRBV10-1, the J call TRBJ1-1; D is perhaps TRBD1 (5 bases). This CDR3 spans 13 amino acids. V shed 6 bases and J shed 5 bases, with 13 bases lying between them. The V gene's germline CDR1 is WNHNN and CDR2 SYGVQD (reference sequence). The CDR3 region is CASSRGGDTEAFF. In DNA form, the CDR3 reads TGCGCCAGCAGCCGCGGGGGGGATACTGAAGCTTTCTTT.

This clone was recorded once. The rearrangement uses TRBV5-4 and TRBJ2-1; D is undetermined. V was cut by 1 base and J by 8 bases, with 10 bases left in between. CDR1 is SGHNT and CDR2 is YYREEE in the germline V gene (reference sequence). This CDR3 spans 13 amino acids. In nucleotides, the CDR3 is TGTGCCAGCAGCTTGCGCCCCGCAGATGAGCAGTTCTTC. This sequence encodes CASSLRPADEQFF.

This clone was detected only a few times. J is TRBJ1-5 and V is TRBV19, with D unresolved. The CDR3 runs to 15 residues. CDR1 and CDR2 from the germline V gene are LNHDA and SQIVND (reference sequence). Trimming removed 7 bases from V and 0 bases from J, with 13 bases in between. The CDR3 nucleotides are TGTGCCAGTACGTTCGTACAGTATAGCAATCAGCCCCAGCATTTT. This sequence encodes CASTFVQYSNQPQHF.

The chain recombines TRBV18 with TRBJ1-2; 10 nucleotides align to TRBD1. The V gene end was trimmed by 2 bases and the J gene end by 3 bases; junction bases not matched to a gene: 3. The germline V gene encodes CDR1 KGHSH and CDR2 LQKENI. This CDR3 spans 15 amino acids. The CDR3 region is CASSPEDRGDYGYTF. The CDR3 bases are TGTGCCAGCTCACCAGAGGACAGGGGGGACTATGGCTACACCTTC.

This clone has just a few counts. The V gene is TRBV9, the J gene TRBJ1-1; D uncertain. CDR1 is SGDLS, CDR2 YYNGEE, per germline. Trimming cost V 7 bases and J 5 bases, with 18 bases left between them. This CDR3 region has 14 residues. This CDR3 is CASQPAGEPTEAFF. CDR3 sequence (DNA): TGTGCCAGCCAGCCGGCGGGCGAACCGACTGAAGCTTTCTTT.

The V gene is TRBV9, the J gene TRBJ2-1, with TRBD2 matching over 7 bases. This CDR3 region has 15 residues. Germline V gene data show CDR1 as SGDLS and CDR2 as YYNGEE. Germline trimming cut 0 bases from V and 5 bases from J; bases unmatched to any gene: 5. CDR3 DNA sequence: TGTGCCAGCAGCGTAGCGCCTAGCGGTCACAATGAGCAGTTCTTC. It specifies CASSVAPSGHNEQFF.

This chain links TRBV13 with TRBJ2-7, with 9 bases that match TRBD2. The CDR3 has 15 residues. V shed 5 bases, J shed 3 bases, and the junction held 8 bases outside the gene matches. Per the germline V gene, CDR1 is PRHDT and CDR2 is FYEKMQ (reference sequence). The CDR3 protein is CASSPGGGGLYEQYF. The CDR3 coding sequence is TGTGCCAGCAGCCCGGGCGGGGGGGGCCTCTACGAGCAGTACTTC.

This sequence joins TRBV10-3 and TRBJ2-2; 7 bases agree with TRBD2. The CDR3 is 15 residues long. Germline V gene sequence: CDR1 ENHRY, CDR2 SYGVKD. Trimming cost V 3 bases and J 0 bases; bases outside gene matches: 1. As DNA, the CDR3 is TGTGCCATCAGTGAACGGGGGGCGAACACCGGGGAGCTGTTTTTT. Protein sequence: CAISERGANTGELFF.

This clone was observed a single time. This CDR3 is CASSWGQGDEQFF. CDR3 nucleotide sequence: TGTGCCAGCAGCTGGGGACAGGGGGATGAGCAGTTCTTC. The chain is built from TRBV7-3 and TRBJ2-1, with 11 bases identical to TRBD1. The CDR3 length is 13 residues. V lost 4 bases to trimming and J lost 8 bases; unmatched junction nucleotides: 1. Germline values: CDR1 SGHTA, CDR2 FQGTGA.

This clone was detected only once. V is TRBV5-6 and J is TRBJ2-7; 9 bases are a match to TRBD1. The CDR3 has 17 amino acids. V gave up 0 bases and J gave up 2 bases; unmatched junction bases: 9. The germline CDR1 and CDR2 sequences are SGHDT and YYEEEE. Written as DNA, the CDR3 is TGTGCCAGCAGCTTGGGAGGGACAGGGCGGCCTCCCTACGAGCAGTACTTC. It is translated as CASSLGGTGRPPYEQYF.

V and J are TRBV14 and TRBJ2-3, with 8 bases fitting TRBD2. Trimming cost V 5 bases and J 1 base; bases outside gene matches: 11. CDR3 length: 17 residues. Germline V CDR1 and CDR2: SGHDN, FVKESK. CDR3 protein: CASSSLRGGLGTDTQYF. In nucleotides, the CDR3 is TGTGCCAGCAGCTCCCTCCGGGGGGGCCTCGGCACAGATACGCAGTATTTT.

The J gene is TRBJ2-7, the V gene TRBV11-2, with D perhaps TRBD1 (5 bases). V lost 4 bases and J 7 bases, leaving 26 bases between the germline ends. The germline CDR1 and CDR2 sequences are SGHAT and FQNNGV. The CDR3 is made up of 17 amino acids. DNA for the CDR3: TGTGCCAGCAGCTCTCTCCTTAGGGGTAGGCAGATGAGGGAGCAGTACTTC. The encoded protein is CASSSLLRGRQMREQYF.

This sequence joins TRBV19 and TRBJ2-3; 8 positions match TRBD2. The V and J ends lost 3 bases and 0 bases, in that order; junction bases with no gene match: 8. The CDR3 runs 17 residues. CDR1 and CDR2 (germline): LNHDA, SQIVND (reference sequence). CDR3 bases: TGTGCCAGTAGTATGGCGGCGGGGGGCCCTAGCACAGATACGCAGTATTTT. Amino acids: CASSMAAGGPSTDTQYF.

The chain couples TRBV12-5 to TRBJ2-1; the match to TRBD1 covers 11 bases. CDR1 LGHNT and CDR2 FRNRAP come from the germline V gene. The CDR3 has 14 amino acids. V lost 3 bases and J lost 8; bases outside the gene matches: 3. In nucleotides, the CDR3 is TGTGCTAGTGGTTTAGGGACAGGGGGGCATGAGCAGTTCTTC. The encoded protein is CASGLGTGGHEQFF. The full variable domain, its missing parts supplied by reference TRBV12-5 and TRBJ2-1, is DARVTQTPRHKVTEMGQEVTMRCQPILGHNTVFWYRQTMMQGLELLAYFRNRAPLDDSGMPKDRFSAEMPDATLATLKIQPSEPRDSAVYFCASGLGTGGHEQFFGPGTRLTVL.

The chain joins TRBV5-1 to TRBJ2-7; D is undetermined. In germline, CDR1 is SGHRS, CDR2 YFSETQ. CDR3 length: 14 residues. Trimming pared 1 base from V and 1 base from J, leaving 9 bases between. For the CDR3, the DNA is TGCGCCAGCAGCTTGTTATACAATTCCTACGAGCAGTACTTC. It encodes CASSLLYNSYEQYF.

In its sample, this clone was seen a few times. This chain connects TRBV14 to TRBJ2-7; D gene unclear. There are 13 residues in the CDR3. The germline V gene encodes CDR1 SGHDN and CDR2 FVKESK. Trimming removed 0 bases at V and 6 bases at J, with 9 bases between. The CDR3 here is CASSQEASLEQYF. The CDR3 DNA follows: TGTGCCAGCAGCCAAGAAGCCTCCCTCGAGCAGTACTTC.

The rearrangement links TRBV14 to TRBJ2-5, with D perhaps TRBD2 (7 bases). The CDR3 extends over 16 amino acids. CDR1 and CDR2 from the germline V gene are SGHDN and FVKESK. V dropped 0 bases and J dropped 5 bases, with 16 bases sitting between them. The CDR3 loop is CASSQEATGGRETQYF. The CDR3 DNA sequence: TGTGCCAGCAGCCAAGAAGCCACGGGGGGCCGGGAGACCCAGTACTTC. The whole variable domain, remainder taken from reference TRBV14 and TRBJ2-5, is EAGVTQFPSHSVIEKGQTVTLRCDPISGHDNLYWYRRVMGKEIKFLLHFVKESKQDESGMPNNRFLAERTGGTYSTLKVQPAELEDSGVYFCASSQEATGGRETQYFGPGTRLLVL.

The chain joins TRBV6-5 to TRBJ2-6; tentatively, D is TRBD2 (5 bases). Trimming removed 6 bases from V and 4 bases from J, with 10 bases in between. Germline V CDR1 and CDR2: MNHEY, SVGAGI. The CDR3 is made up of 14 amino acids. Here the CDR3 DNA reads TGTGCCAGCAGAGAGGGTTACGGGGCCAACGTCCTGACTTTC. It is translated as CASREGYGANVLTF.

The chain has TRBV18 and TRBJ1-6; D may be TRBD1 (6 bases). The length of the CDR3 is 14 residues. Trimming cost V 3 bases and J 10 bases, with 13 bases left between them. CDR1 is KGHSH, CDR2 LQKENI, per germline. CDR3 loop: CASSPGERGSPLHF. The CDR3 DNA sequence: TGTGCCAGCTCACCGGGGGAAAGGGGGTCACCCCTCCACTTT.